This T cell receptor beta chain was sequenced for a study of response to subunit inactivated influenza vaccine. Study conclusions and caveats: Seasonal influenza vaccination, on each occasion, was suggested by the authors to recruit few new T cells.

The CDR3 has 15 residues. The germline V gene encodes CDR1 SEHNR and CDR2 FQNEAQ (reference sequence). V trimming: 2 bases; J trimming: 8 bases; junction bases outside the gene matches: 8. TCRdb re-analysed the RT-PCR reads in MiXCR, keeping a single row per CDR3 protein. The sample lists a few hundred thousand distinct CDR3 sequences; just over 20% were seen once. Many counts were recorded for this clonotype. Its antigen is not identified. The TCR was taken from a man in his fifties or sixties who received an inactivated influenza vaccine. The rearrangement uses TRBV7-9 and TRBJ1-4; 7 bases map to TRBD1. Sample: PBMCs from blood, taken less than 22 months after vaccination. The CDR3 nucleotides read TGTGCCAGCAGCTTATTGGGACAGTCGAACGAAAAACTGTTTTTT. Its translation: CASSLLGQSNEKLFF. The whole variable domain, remainder taken from reference TRBV7-9 and TRBJ1-4, is DTGVSQNPRHKITKRGQNVTFRCDPISEHNRLYWYRQTLGQGPEFLTYFQNEAQLEKSRLLSDRFSAERPKGSFSTLEIQRTEQGDSAMYLCASSLLGQSNEKLFFGSGTQLSVL.